A single sample is the source of the 23 T cell receptor beta chains below, sequenced in a study of PD-L1 blockade in urothelial cancer. The time point here: peripheral blood 6 weeks after treatment start. Some clones are missing from TCRdb's copy, which holds only in-frame ones; the method was immunoSEQ multiplex PCR. The sample consists of under 55,000 clones, roughly four fifths of them appearing once. The sample here was PBMCs, taken around atezolizumab (anti-PD-L1) treatment. The receptors were gathered from a man between 60 and 75 years old with urothelial cancer.

This chain joins TRBV7-2 and TRBJ2-2; TRBD2 matches 7 bases. Trimming at V came to 1 base and at J to 6 bases, leaving 5 bases not matched to a gene. The germline gives CDR1 SGHTA, CDR2 FQGNSA. The CDR3 extends over 15 amino acids. CDR3 nucleotide sequence: TGTGCCAGCAGCTTAGTTGGCGGGGGAGCCGGGGAGCTGTTTTTT. It is translated as CASSLVGGGAGELFF.

The chain uses TRBV5-6 and TRBJ2-7; 11 nucleotides align to TRBD1. J was trimmed by 9 bases and V by 4 bases; bases with no gene match: 3. Germline assignment: CDR1 SGHDT and CDR2 YYEEEE. The CDR3 covers 12 residues. The CDR3 reads CASSGDRGRQYF. In DNA, the CDR3 is TGTGCCAGCAGCGGGGACAGGGGGAGGCAGTACTTC.

This chain joins TRBV30 and TRBJ2-5, with 10 bases matching TRBD1. V shed 2 bases, J shed 6 bases, and the junction held 9 bases outside the gene matches. The CDR3 spans 15 residues. Germline-derived CDR1 and CDR2 are GTSNPN and SVGIG (reference sequence). Written as DNA, the CDR3 is TGTGCCTGGAGTCATCCGGGACAGGGGAGGCAGACCCAGTACTTC. Residues: CAWSHPGQGRQTQYF.

This chain uses TRBV5-4 with TRBJ2-1, with TRBD2 identical over 11 bases. Looked up from germline, CDR1 is SGHNT and CDR2 is YYREEE (reference sequence). The junction had 4 bases not matched to a gene; V was cut back by 0 bases and J by 5 bases. This CDR3 region has 16 residues. As DNA, the CDR3 is TGTGCCAGCAGCTTGGGCGGACTAGCGGGTGACAATGAGCAGTTCTTC. Encoded protein: CASSLGGLAGDNEQFF.

V gene TRBV7-2 combines with J gene TRBJ2-3; D gene uncertain. Germline-derived CDR1 and CDR2 are SGHTA and FQGNSA. V gave up 1 base and J gave up 2 bases, with 7 bases separating them. This CDR3 is 14 amino acids long. CDR3 sequence: CASSLVGFTDTQYF. CDR3 DNA sequence: TGTGCCAGCAGCTTAGTGGGCTTCACAGATACGCAGTATTTT.

The V call is TRBV7-2, the J call TRBJ2-1; 12 nucleotides agree with TRBD2. Germline V gene sequence: CDR1 SGHTA, CDR2 FQGNSA. The CDR3 sequence is 17 residues long. With V trimmed by 2 bases and J by 6 bases, 8 bases remained unmatched. In nucleotides, the CDR3 is TGTGCCAGCAGCTTAAGGGCGACTAGCGGGGGTCTCAATGAGCAGTTCTTC. Its translation: CASSLRATSGGLNEQFF.

The rearrangement joins TRBV7-2 to TRBJ2-2, with 10 nucleotides matching TRBD2. This CDR3 has 16 residues. The trim removed 5 bases at V and 2 bases at J, leaving 5 bases unmatched. CDR1 and CDR2 from the germline V gene are SGHTA and FQGNSA. The CDR3 protein is CASSAIAGGNTGELFF. The CDR3 DNA reads TGTGCCAGCAGCGCTATAGCGGGGGGAAACACCGGGGAGCTGTTTTTT.

The chain has TRBV27 and TRBJ2-3; TRBD2 aligns across 8 bases. The CDR3 runs to 15 residues. Germline V gene sequence: CDR1 MNHEY, CDR2 SMNVEV (reference sequence). V was pared by 6 bases and J by 4 bases, with 9 bases of the junction left unmatched. The chain's CDR3 is CASSRRLASPDTQYF. CDR3 DNA: TGTGCCAGCAGCAGACGACTAGCGAGTCCAGATACGCAGTATTTT.

The J gene is TRBJ1-5, the V gene TRBV28, with D perhaps TRBD1 (5 bases). This CDR3 is 14 amino acids long. Per germline, CDR1 MDHEN and CDR2 SYDVKM. V was cut by 5 bases and J by 9 bases, with 17 bases left in between. CDR3 protein: CASSPPTAQGPQHF. The CDR3 coding sequence is TGTGCCAGCAGTCCTCCGACAGCCCAAGGGCCCCAGCATTTT.

This sequence joins TRBV27 and TRBJ1-6; the match to TRBD1 covers 7 bases. The germline gives CDR1 MNHEY, CDR2 SMNVEV (reference sequence). The CDR3 has 17 residues. The V and J ends lost 7 bases and 5 bases, in that order; junction bases with no gene match: 14. As DNA, the CDR3 is TGTGCCAGCACCCCGCGACAGGGCTTAGGTAATAATTCACCCCTCCACTTT. Protein product: CASTPRQGLGNNSPLHF.

The chain has TRBV4-1 and TRBJ1-4, with D possibly matching TRBD1 (5 bases). The ends were cut back, 3 bases at V and 8 bases at J, with 13 bases in the middle. Germline CDR1 reads MGHRA; CDR2 reads YSYEKL. This CDR3 region has 14 residues. CDR3 nucleotide sequence: TGCGCCAGCAGCCACTTTACGGGGGGGGAAAAACTGTTTTTT. Amino acid sequence: CASSHFTGGEKLFF.

There are a few counts of this clone. J is TRBJ2-2 and V is TRBV23-1; tentative D call: TRBD2 (5 bases). TRBV23-1 is flagged as an ORF with uncertain function. The CDR3 spans 18 residues. V lost 0 bases and J lost 0, with 14 bases in between. The chain's CDR3 is CASSQSPDPEANTGELFF. For the CDR3, the DNA is TGCGCCAGCAGTCAATCCCCCGATCCGGAGGCGAACACCGGGGAGCTGTTTTTT.

This chain connects TRBV7-2 to TRBJ2-7; weak D call: TRBD2 (5 bases). The CDR3 loop spans 13 amino acids. V was shortened by 5 bases and J by 3 bases, with 11 bases between the two germline ends. The germline V gene encodes CDR1 SGHTA and CDR2 FQGNSA. DNA of the CDR3: TGTGCCAGCAGCGGAGGTATTTTCTACGAGCAGTACTTC. The encoded protein is CASSGGIFYEQYF.

CDR3 amino acids: CASRLLNSGANVLTF. Written as DNA, the CDR3 is TGTGCCAGCAGGCTCCTAAACTCTGGGGCCAACGTCCTGACTTTC. The V call is TRBV6-5, the J call TRBJ2-6, with D unclear. V lost 6 bases and J lost 0, with 9 bases in between. Germline loops: CDR1 MNHEY, CDR2 SVGAGI. The CDR3 contains 15 residues.

The genes are TRBV5-8 and TRBJ2-5; 7 bases agree with TRBD1. In germline, CDR1 is SGHTS, CDR2 YDEGEE. J lost 2 bases, V lost 5 bases, and 6 bases had no gene match. The CDR3 is made up of 14 amino acids. CDR3 bases: TGTGCCAGCAGACTAGGGACAGTTCAAGAGACCCAGTACTTC. Translation gives CASRLGTVQETQYF.

The chain links TRBV27 to TRBJ2-7; 8 positions match TRBD1. V lost 6 bases to trimming and J lost 0 bases; unmatched junction nucleotides: 4. Germline CDR1 reads MNHEY; CDR2 reads SMNVEV (reference sequence). The CDR3 contains 14 residues. The CDR3 here is CASRPGQVSYEQYF. The DNA for the CDR3 is TGTGCCAGCAGGCCGGGACAGGTCTCCTACGAGCAGTACTTC.

V usage is TRBV9 and J usage is TRBJ2-5, with 12 bases matching TRBD2. This CDR3 spans 16 amino acids. The germline CDR1 and CDR2 sequences are SGDLS and YYNGEE. V trimming: 0 bases; J trimming: 4 bases; junction bases outside the gene matches: 4. CDR3 DNA: TGTGCCAGCAGCGTAGCTAGCGGGAGGGCCGGAGAGACCCAGTACTTC. Encoded protein: CASSVASGRAGETQYF.

V is TRBV9 and J is TRBJ1-4; D possibly corresponds to TRBD1 (6 bases). The germline V gene has CDR1 SGDLS and CDR2 YYNGEE. CDR3 length equals 16 residues. Between the trimmed V and J ends, which lost 0 bases and 2 bases, there was a span of 11 bases. The CDR3 DNA follows: TGTGCCAGCAGCGTAGGGGGGCGCAGGACTAATGAAAAACTGTTTTTT. As protein: CASSVGGRRTNEKLFF.

This clone came up a few times. This chain joins TRBV5-4 and TRBJ1-2; 8 nucleotides agree with TRBD1. With 4 bases clipped from V and 2 bases from J, the junction kept 7 bases outside the gene matches. CDR3 length: 15 amino acids. The germline gives CDR1 SGHNT, CDR2 YYREEE (reference sequence). The CDR3 here is CASSAEDRENYGYTF. CDR3 DNA: TGTGCCAGCAGCGCCGAGGACAGGGAAAACTATGGCTACACCTTC.

This chain links TRBV5-4 with TRBJ1-2, with 9 nucleotides matching TRBD1. The length of the CDR3 is 13 residues. Per the germline V gene, CDR1 is SGHNT and CDR2 is YYREEE (reference sequence). The ends lost 4 bases at V and 8 bases at J; junction bases unmatched: 6. DNA of the CDR3: TGTGCCAGCAGCCGGGACAGGGATTGGGGCTACACCTTC. Encoded protein: CASSRDRDWGYTF.

The rearrangement uses TRBV28 and TRBJ1-1, with D possibly TRBD1 on 5 matching bases. V lost 6 bases to trimming and J lost 1 base, with 12 bases between them. The CDR3 sequence is 14 residues long. Germline CDR1 MDHEN, CDR2 SYDVKM. Here the CDR3 reads CASRSLGGNTEAFF. CDR3 sequence (DNA): TGTGCCAGCAGGTCCCTGGGGGGGAACACTGAAGCTTTCTTT.

Judged by abundance, this clone is medium-sized. J is TRBJ2-7 and V is TRBV25-1, with a weak D call TRBD1 (6 bases). V was trimmed by 5 bases and J by 6 bases, leaving 11 bases between them. There are 12 residues in the CDR3. CDR1 MGHDK and CDR2 SYGVNS come from the germline V gene. The CDR3 loop is CASSWQGTEQYF. In nucleotides, the CDR3 is TGTGCCAGCAGTTGGCAGGGGACCGAGCAGTACTTC.

J is TRBJ2-5 and V is TRBV9; 10 bases line up with TRBD1. Germline CDR1 reads SGDLS; CDR2 reads YYNGEE. CDR3 size: 17 residues. V gave up 4 bases and J gave up 5 bases; unmatched junction bases: 14. The CDR3 spells CASSTPFGTGEWETQYF. The CDR3 coding sequence is TGTGCCAGCAGCACCCCCTTCGGGACAGGGGAATGGGAGACCCAGTACTTC. The whole variable domain, filled in from reference TRBV9 and TRBJ2-5, reads DSGVTQTPKHLITATGQRVTLRCSPRSGDLSVYWYQQSLDQGLQFLIQYYNGEERAKGNILERFSAQQFPDLHSELNLSSLELGDSALYFCASSTPFGTGEWETQYFGPGTRLLVL.